The rows below give T cell receptor beta chains drawn from one sample of a study of CD8 T cells in ankylosing spondylitis. TCRdb recomputed calls from the 5' RACE reads with MiXCR, one row per CDR3 protein. The profile shows about 250,000 distinct CDR3 sequences, 32% of them singletons. Sequencing was carried out using blood, either unsorted or a sorted T cell fraction (not recorded which). The receptors come from a male donor with ankylosing spondylitis or in good health (not recorded which). Both conserved end residues are part of each CDR3. The order of the fields is J gene, clone size, V gene, CDR3 protein. Size is stated for part of the rows, as once, few or many counts, or as a class when the clone is expanded.

j_call: TRBJ1-6
clone_size: NA
v_call: TRBV6-1
cdr3_aa: CASSPWDSSPLHF

j_call: TRBJ2-7
clone_size: NA
v_call: TRBV2
cdr3_aa: CASSEPGQIYEQYF

j_call: TRBJ2-5
clone_size: NA
v_call: TRBV29-1
cdr3_aa: CSVDPGRGYQETQYF

j_call: TRBJ2-5
clone_size: NA
v_call: TRBV10-3
cdr3_aa: CAISEWGEETQYF

j_call: TRBJ2-1
clone_size: few
v_call: TRBV12-3/TRBV12-4
cdr3_aa: CASRQLLNEQFF

j_call: TRBJ2-1
clone_size: NA
v_call: TRBV7-8
cdr3_aa: CASSSKASGGTYNEQFF

j_call: TRBJ2-3
clone_size: NA
v_call: TRBV6-5
cdr3_aa: CASSYHTGDTDTQYF

j_call: TRBJ2-5
clone_size: few
v_call: TRBV4-1
cdr3_aa: CASSRLTTGVGETQYF

j_call: TRBJ2-5
clone_size: NA
v_call: TRBV12-3/TRBV12-4
cdr3_aa: CASSSDAEETQYF

j_call: TRBJ1-1
clone_size: NA
v_call: TRBV5-1
cdr3_aa: CASSLRRGLEAFF

j_call: TRBJ2-3
clone_size: few
v_call: TRBV12-3/TRBV12-4
cdr3_aa: CASSLENSAAPDTQYF

j_call: TRBJ2-5
clone_size: few
v_call: TRBV25-1
cdr3_aa: CASSEVGLGETQYF

j_call: TRBJ2-1
clone_size: few
v_call: TRBV20-1
cdr3_aa: CSASDPPEQFF

j_call: TRBJ2-7
clone_size: many
v_call: TRBV6-1
cdr3_aa: CATSMGGIGYEQYF

j_call: TRBJ2-7
clone_size: NA
v_call: TRBV28
cdr3_aa: CASESGTGVSYEQYF

j_call: TRBJ2-3
clone_size: few
v_call: TRBV4-2
cdr3_aa: CASSHEFGGPDTQYF

j_call: TRBJ2-7
clone_size: NA
v_call: TRBV28
cdr3_aa: CASSTRGLSSYEQYF

j_call: TRBJ1-1
clone_size: few
v_call: TRBV15
cdr3_aa: CATSEGGSNTEAFF

j_call: TRBJ2-7
clone_size: NA
v_call: TRBV7-6
cdr3_aa: CASSLGTGYYEQYF

j_call: TRBJ1-2
clone_size: many
v_call: TRBV6-4
cdr3_aa: CASSDSYGYTF

j_call: TRBJ2-5
clone_size: many
v_call: TRBV20-1
cdr3_aa: CSGTPGGQETQYF

j_call: TRBJ2-5
clone_size: NA
v_call: TRBV7-8
cdr3_aa: CASSQGGLQETQYF

j_call: TRBJ1-1
clone_size: many
v_call: TRBV20-1
cdr3_aa: CSARGPYRGGSEAFF

j_call: TRBJ2-7
clone_size: NA
v_call: TRBV29-1
cdr3_aa: CSVMGQASYEQYF

j_call: TRBJ2-3
clone_size: few
v_call: TRBV20-1
cdr3_aa: CSARDFLAGADTQYF

j_call: TRBJ2-5
clone_size: few
v_call: TRBV7-6
cdr3_aa: CASSLGLGGWETQYF

j_call: TRBJ2-7
clone_size: NA
v_call: TRBV12-3/TRBV12-4
cdr3_aa: CASSLAASENSYEQYF